The rows below give T cell receptor beta chains drawn from one sample of a study of T cell changes during pregnancy in multiple sclerosis. This table comes from immunoSEQ multiplex PCR, and its TCRdb copy is limited to in-frame clones, with some not included. The sample has about 100,000 clones, almost 95% seen once. The source was peripheral blood, collected before pregnancy. The receptor set was obtained from a female donor with multiple sclerosis, enrolled in a pregnancy study. The CDR3 runs from the conserved cysteine through the conserved F or W. Fields, in order: V gene, J gene, D gene, clone size, CDR3 protein, CDR3 DNA. D genes are given only for firm matches. Clone size is given for some rows only: seen once, a few or many times, or a class if the clone is expanded.

v_call: TRBV6-5; j_call: TRBJ2-7; d_call: NA; clone_size: once; cdr3_aa: CASSYSSAASAYEQYF; cdr3_nt: TGTGCCAGCAGTTACTCCTCGGCGGCCAGCGCCTACGAGCAGTACTTC
v_call: TRBV19; j_call: TRBJ2-1; d_call: TRBD1; clone_size: NA; cdr3_aa: CASSFPPGTGVLNEQFF; cdr3_nt: TGTGCCAGTAGTTTTCCCCCCGGGACAGGGGTACTCAATGAGCAGTTCTTC
v_call: TRBV5-1; j_call: TRBJ2-5; d_call: TRBD2; clone_size: NA; cdr3_aa: CASSLPPRVLAGGPVETQYF; cdr3_nt: TGCGCCAGCAGCTTGCCCCCCAGGGTCTTAGCGGGAGGGCCCGTGGAGACCCAGTACTTC
v_call: TRBV7-9; j_call: TRBJ1-2; d_call: NA; clone_size: NA; cdr3_aa: CASSLIQGNNYGYTF; cdr3_nt: TGTGCCAGCAGCTTAATACAGGGAAACAACTATGGCTACACCTTC
v_call: TRBV7-7; j_call: TRBJ2-1; d_call: TRBD2; clone_size: NA; cdr3_aa: CASSFGLAGVDEQFF; cdr3_nt: TGTGCCAGCAGCTTCGGACTAGCGGGAGTGGATGAGCAGTTCTTC
v_call: TRBV29-1; j_call: TRBJ2-6; d_call: NA; clone_size: NA; cdr3_aa: CSVAAGSLSGANVLTF; cdr3_nt: TGCAGCGTTGCGGCAGGGTCCCTCTCTGGGGCCAACGTCCTGACTTTC
v_call: TRBV2; j_call: TRBJ1-1; d_call: NA; clone_size: NA; cdr3_aa: CASSMTSAYTEAFF; cdr3_nt: TGTGCCAGCAGTATGACTAGCGCCTACACTGAAGCTTTCTTT
v_call: TRBV27; j_call: TRBJ2-7; d_call: NA; clone_size: NA; cdr3_aa: CASMLTRGRYEQYF; cdr3_nt: TGTGCCAGCATGCTAACCAGGGGCCGCTACGAGCAGTACTTC
v_call: TRBV27; j_call: TRBJ2-6; d_call: NA; clone_size: NA; cdr3_aa: CATRRQSSSGANVLTF; cdr3_nt: TGTGCCACCCGAAGACAGTCTAGCTCTGGGGCCAACGTCCTGACTTTC
v_call: TRBV5-5; j_call: TRBJ2-7; d_call: TRBD1; clone_size: NA; cdr3_aa: CASSSGTGNSYEQYF; cdr3_nt: TGTGCCAGCAGCAGCGGGACAGGGAACTCCTACGAGCAGTACTTC
v_call: TRBV7-9; j_call: TRBJ2-2; d_call: NA; clone_size: NA; cdr3_aa: CASSQSGELFF; cdr3_nt: TGTGCCAGCAGCCAATCCGGGGAGCTGTTTTTT
v_call: TRBV5-1; j_call: TRBJ1-2; d_call: NA; clone_size: NA; cdr3_aa: CASSPVQDYGYTF; cdr3_nt: TGCGCCAGCAGCCCCGTACAGGACTATGGCTACACCTTC
v_call: TRBV2; j_call: TRBJ1-1; d_call: TRBD1; clone_size: NA; cdr3_aa: CASMDRGTEAFF; cdr3_nt: TGTGCCAGCATGGACAGGGGGACTGAAGCTTTCTTT
v_call: TRBV28; j_call: TRBJ2-4; d_call: NA; clone_size: NA; cdr3_aa: CASSAPPVAAIQYF; cdr3_nt: TGTGCCAGCAGTGCCCCCCCGGTAGCAGCCATTCAGTACTTC
v_call: TRBV9; j_call: TRBJ2-3; d_call: NA; clone_size: NA; cdr3_aa: CASSVEGLLTDTQYF; cdr3_nt: TGTGCCAGCAGCGTAGAGGGACTGCTTACAGATACGCAGTATTTT
v_call: TRBV19; j_call: TRBJ2-3; d_call: TRBD2; clone_size: NA; cdr3_aa: CASSNGLAGTDTQYF; cdr3_nt: TGTGCCAGTAGTAACGGACTAGCGGGAACAGATACGCAGTATTTT
v_call: TRBV5-4; j_call: TRBJ2-7; d_call: TRBD1; clone_size: NA; cdr3_aa: CASSLDRIYEQYF; cdr3_nt: TGTGCCAGCAGCCTGGACAGGATCTACGAGCAGTACTTC
v_call: TRBV15; j_call: TRBJ2-1; d_call: NA; clone_size: NA; cdr3_aa: CATSRPLVGAVDEQFF; cdr3_nt: TGTGCCACCAGCAGGCCTTTGGTGGGAGCGGTTGATGAGCAGTTCTTC
v_call: TRBV13; j_call: TRBJ2-1; d_call: NA; clone_size: NA; cdr3_aa: CASSLVRGRPYNEQFF; cdr3_nt: TGTGCCAGCAGCTTAGTTCGAGGGAGGCCATACAATGAGCAGTTCTTC
v_call: TRBV19; j_call: TRBJ1-1; d_call: NA; clone_size: NA; cdr3_aa: CASSIRRGTEAFF; cdr3_nt: TGTGCCAGTAGTATCCGCAGGGGCACTGAAGCTTTCTTT
v_call: TRBV19; j_call: TRBJ2-7; d_call: TRBD2; clone_size: NA; cdr3_aa: CASSIMAGAPEQYF; cdr3_nt: TGTGCCAGTAGTATTATGGCGGGAGCTCCCGAGCAGTACTTC
v_call: TRBV21-1; j_call: TRBJ2-5; d_call: NA; clone_size: NA; cdr3_aa: CASSKEGTSGSQETQYF; cdr3_nt: TGTGCCAGCAGCAAAGAAGGGACTAGCGGGTCTCAAGAGACCCAGTACTTC
v_call: TRBV28; j_call: TRBJ1-2; d_call: NA; clone_size: NA; cdr3_aa: CASSLRFNYGYTF; cdr3_nt: TGTGCCAGCAGTTTGCGGTTTAACTATGGCTACACCTTC
v_call: TRBV7-2; j_call: TRBJ2-1; d_call: TRBD1; clone_size: NA; cdr3_aa: CASSYDRGNEQFF; cdr3_nt: TGTGCCAGCAGCTATGACAGGGGTAATGAGCAGTTCTTC
v_call: TRBV28; j_call: TRBJ2-7; d_call: NA; clone_size: NA; cdr3_aa: CASSLAGVVEQYF; cdr3_nt: TGTGCCAGCAGTTTAGCGGGTGTTGTCGAGCAGTACTTC
v_call: TRBV2; j_call: TRBJ1-1; d_call: NA; clone_size: NA; cdr3_aa: CASTDKVISEAFF; cdr3_nt: TGTGCCAGCACGGACAAAGTCATTTCTGAAGCTTTCTTT
v_call: TRBV19; j_call: TRBJ2-7; d_call: NA; clone_size: NA; cdr3_aa: CASSSQGNEQYF; cdr3_nt: TGTGCCAGTAGTTCTCAGGGTAACGAGCAGTACTTC
v_call: TRBV30; j_call: TRBJ2-3; d_call: TRBD2; clone_size: NA; cdr3_aa: CAGSDSGSLGDTQYF; cdr3_nt: TGTGCCGGATCCGATAGCGGGAGCCTAGGAGATACGCAGTATTTT
v_call: TRBV9; j_call: TRBJ1-3; d_call: NA; clone_size: NA; cdr3_aa: CASSVVIGNTIYF; cdr3_nt: TGTGCCAGCAGCGTAGTAATCGGAAACACCATATATTTT
v_call: TRBV10-3; j_call: TRBJ1-2; d_call: TRBD1; clone_size: NA; cdr3_aa: CAISELRGRVYGYTF; cdr3_nt: TGTGCCATCAGTGAGTTAAGGGGGCGAGTCTATGGCTACACCTTC
v_call: TRBV5-1; j_call: TRBJ1-2; d_call: TRBD1; clone_size: once; cdr3_aa: CASSFWPGQAYGYTF; cdr3_nt: TGCGCCAGCAGCTTTTGGCCGGGACAGGCATATGGCTACACCTTC
v_call: TRBV28; j_call: TRBJ2-6; d_call: NA; clone_size: NA; cdr3_aa: CASSSVGRPLSGANVLTF; cdr3_nt: TGTGCCAGCAGTTCCGTGGGGAGGCCCCTCTCTGGGGCCAACGTCCTGACTTTC
v_call: TRBV25-1; j_call: TRBJ2-7; d_call: NA; clone_size: NA; cdr3_aa: CASSVTGHYEQYF; cdr3_nt: TGTGCCAGCAGTGTAACAGGTCACTACGAGCAGTACTTC
v_call: TRBV19; j_call: TRBJ2-1; d_call: TRBD2; clone_size: NA; cdr3_aa: CASKEGLAYNEQFF; cdr3_nt: TGTGCCAGTAAAGAAGGACTAGCATACAATGAGCAGTTCTTC
v_call: TRBV5-1; j_call: TRBJ2-3; d_call: NA; clone_size: NA; cdr3_aa: CASSLGGRDTQYF; cdr3_nt: TGCGCCAGCAGCTTGGGGGGCAGAGATACGCAGTATTTT
v_call: TRBV7-6; j_call: TRBJ2-7; d_call: NA; clone_size: NA; cdr3_aa: CASSLAMGLRYEQYF; cdr3_nt: TGTGCCAGCAGCTTAGCGATGGGGCTGAGGTACGAGCAGTACTTC
v_call: TRBV30; j_call: TRBJ1-1; d_call: NA; clone_size: NA; cdr3_aa: CAWKWTLNTEAFF; cdr3_nt: TGTGCCTGGAAATGGACACTAAACACTGAAGCTTTCTTT
v_call: TRBV4-3; j_call: TRBJ1-2; d_call: TRBD1; clone_size: NA; cdr3_aa: CASSPAGEGGAQNYGYTF; cdr3_nt: TGCGCCAGCAGCCCCGCGGGCGAAGGGGGCGCCCAGAACTATGGCTACACCTTC
v_call: TRBV6-5; j_call: TRBJ2-2; d_call: NA; clone_size: NA; cdr3_aa: CASSPTSSTGELFF; cdr3_nt: TGTGCCAGCAGCCCGACTAGTTCCACCGGGGAGCTGTTTTTT
v_call: TRBV7-8; j_call: TRBJ2-5; d_call: TRBD2; clone_size: NA; cdr3_aa: CASSLRTSIGGETQYF; cdr3_nt: TGTGCCAGCAGCTTAAGGACTAGTATCGGGGGGGAGACCCAGTACTTC
v_call: TRBV19; j_call: TRBJ1-5; d_call: NA; clone_size: NA; cdr3_aa: CASSHGTSNQPQHF; cdr3_nt: TGTGCCAGTAGCCACGGGACAAGCAATCAGCCCCAGCATTTT
v_call: TRBV7-9; j_call: TRBJ2-3; d_call: TRBD1; clone_size: NA; cdr3_aa: CASSPQGDTQYF; cdr3_nt: TGTGCCAGCAGCCCACAGGGGGATACGCAGTATTTT
v_call: TRBV28; j_call: TRBJ2-1; d_call: NA; clone_size: once; cdr3_aa: CASSAAGLTYNEQFF; cdr3_nt: TGTGCCAGCAGCGCGGCGGGACTCACCTACAATGAGCAGTTCTTC
v_call: TRBV6-5; j_call: TRBJ1-3; d_call: NA; clone_size: NA; cdr3_aa: CASSYVPVSGNTIYF; cdr3_nt: TGTGCCAGCAGTTACGTGCCAGTCTCTGGAAACACCATATATTTT
v_call: TRBV5-1; j_call: TRBJ1-4; d_call: NA; clone_size: NA; cdr3_aa: CASTPAGSFNEKLFF; cdr3_nt: TGCGCCAGCACCCCGGCAGGCAGCTTTAATGAAAAACTGTTTTTT
v_call: TRBV7-8; j_call: TRBJ2-1; d_call: TRBD2; clone_size: once; cdr3_aa: CASSLEGGRSPGHEQFF; cdr3_nt: TGTGCCAGCAGCTTAGAGGGCGGGAGGTCCCCGGGGCATGAGCAGTTCTTC
v_call: TRBV11-2; j_call: TRBJ2-7; d_call: TRBD1; clone_size: NA; cdr3_aa: CASSLVPGGLYEQYF; cdr3_nt: TGTGCCAGCAGCTTAGTACCAGGGGGCCTGTACGAGCAGTACTTC
v_call: TRBV5-1; j_call: TRBJ2-1; d_call: NA; clone_size: NA; cdr3_aa: CASGGAGETYNEQFF; cdr3_nt: TGCGCCAGCGGGGGGGCGGGAGAGACCTACAATGAGCAGTTCTTC
v_call: TRBV18; j_call: TRBJ1-1; d_call: NA; clone_size: NA; cdr3_aa: CASSHNPGVMNTEAFF; cdr3_nt: TGTGCCAGCTCACATAATCCAGGGGTTATGAACACTGAAGCTTTCTTT
v_call: TRBV2; j_call: TRBJ2-5; d_call: TRBD2; clone_size: NA; cdr3_aa: CASRRGGGTSVQETQYF; cdr3_nt: TGTGCCAGCAGACGAGGAGGGGGGACTAGCGTACAAGAGACCCAGTACTTC
v_call: TRBV7-9; j_call: TRBJ2-7; d_call: TRBD1; clone_size: NA; cdr3_aa: CASSFGTVYEQYF; cdr3_nt: TGTGCCAGCAGCTTCGGGACAGTCTACGAGCAGTACTTC